The rows below give T cell receptor beta chains drawn from one sample of a study of blood T cell repertoires in COVID-19. The table came from immunoSEQ multiplex PCR; TCRdb's copy has only in-frame clones and leaves some out. The sample includes 300,000 to 350,000 clones, over 80% of them seen just once. Material for sequencing was peripheral blood. These receptors all come from a woman aged 45 to 65 with COVID-19, enrolled during active disease. Both conserved end residues are part of each CDR3. The D gene is left open where the match is weak. The size entry is marked missing in some rows and otherwise reads once, few, many or a size class.

CDR3aa: CASKITGGNTIYF
CDR3nt: TGTGCCAGCAAAATAACAGGAGGAAACACCATATATTTT
abundance: once
d_gene: -
j_gene: TRBJ1-3
v_gene: TRBV7-2

CDR3aa: CAWSVGVSNQPQHF
CDR3nt: TGTGCCTGGAGTGTAGGGGTGAGCAATCAGCCCCAGCATTTT
abundance: few
d_gene: -
j_gene: TRBJ1-5
v_gene: TRBV30

CDR3aa: CASSVDRKGHSNQPQHF
CDR3nt: TGTGCCAGCAGCGTAGATCGTAAGGGACATAGCAATCAGCCCCAGCATTTT
abundance: -
d_gene: -
j_gene: TRBJ1-5
v_gene: TRBV9

CDR3aa: CASSSTSTGSTDTQYF
CDR3nt: TGTGCCAGCAGTTCGACATCAACAGGGAGCACAGATACGCAGTATTTT
abundance: -
d_gene: -
j_gene: TRBJ2-3
v_gene: TRBV6-5

CDR3aa: CASSEYGQPQHF
CDR3nt: TGTGCCAGCAGTGAATACGGTCAGCCCCAGCATTTT
abundance: -
d_gene: -
j_gene: TRBJ1-5
v_gene: TRBV2

CDR3aa: CASSPGQGGEAFF
CDR3nt: TGTGCCAGCAGCCCGGGGCAGGGAGGTGAAGCTTTCTTT
abundance: once
d_gene: -
j_gene: TRBJ1-1
v_gene: TRBV2

CDR3aa: CAISESTTGAWNTEAFF
CDR3nt: TGTGCCATCAGTGAGTCGACAACAGGGGCTTGGAACACTGAAGCTTTCTTT
abundance: -
d_gene: TRBD1
j_gene: TRBJ1-1
v_gene: TRBV10-3

CDR3aa: CASRGYTYQETQYF
CDR3nt: TGTGCCAGCAGGGGCTACACGTACCAAGAGACCCAGTACTTC
abundance: -
d_gene: -
j_gene: TRBJ2-5
v_gene: TRBV6-5

CDR3aa: CASSLGGYEQYF
CDR3nt: TGCGCCAGCAGCTTGGGAGGCTACGAGCAGTACTTC
abundance: -
d_gene: -
j_gene: TRBJ2-7
v_gene: TRBV5-1

CDR3aa: CAWSVDRGVSNQPQHF
CDR3nt: TGTGCCTGGAGTGTAGACAGGGGCGTTAGCAATCAGCCCCAGCATTTT
abundance: -
d_gene: TRBD1
j_gene: TRBJ1-5
v_gene: TRBV30

CDR3aa: CASSLLGGQMPFYEQYF
CDR3nt: TGTGCCAGCAGCTTATTAGGGGGACAGATGCCTTTCTACGAGCAGTACTTC
abundance: -
d_gene: TRBD1
j_gene: TRBJ2-7
v_gene: TRBV11-3

CDR3aa: CASSKLPRVRIWTQYF
CDR3nt: TGTGCCAGCAGCAAATTACCGCGGGTACGGATATGGACCCAGTACTTC
abundance: -
d_gene: -
j_gene: TRBJ2-5
v_gene: TRBV21-1

CDR3aa: CASSLNDGWETGYTF
CDR3nt: TGTGCCAGCAGCTTAAATGATGGATGGGAGACGGGCTACACCTTC
abundance: -
d_gene: -
j_gene: TRBJ1-2
v_gene: TRBV7-9

CDR3aa: CATSSSPLSTDTQYF
CDR3nt: TGTGCCACCAGCTCAAGTCCGCTAAGCACAGATACGCAGTATTTT
abundance: -
d_gene: -
j_gene: TRBJ2-3
v_gene: TRBV15

CDR3aa: CASRKMGFYNEQFF
CDR3nt: TGTGCCAGCAGAAAAATGGGCTTCTACAATGAGCAGTTCTTC
abundance: -
d_gene: -
j_gene: TRBJ2-1
v_gene: TRBV27

CDR3aa: CAWSGGSYGYTF
CDR3nt: TGTGCCTGGAGTGGAGGATCCTATGGCTACACCTTC
abundance: -
d_gene: -
j_gene: TRBJ1-2
v_gene: TRBV30

CDR3aa: CASSYDRVYGYTF
CDR3nt: TGTGCCAGCAGTTATGACAGGGTCTATGGCTACACCTTC
abundance: few
d_gene: TRBD1
j_gene: TRBJ1-2
v_gene: TRBV6-6

CDR3aa: CASNRDRGHQETQYF
CDR3nt: TGTGCCAGCAACCGGGACAGGGGCCACCAAGAGACCCAGTACTTC
abundance: -
d_gene: TRBD1
j_gene: TRBJ2-5
v_gene: TRBV19

CDR3aa: CAWSATGGYEQYF
CDR3nt: TGTGCCTGGAGTGCCACAGGGGGCTACGAGCAGTACTTC
abundance: few
d_gene: TRBD1
j_gene: TRBJ2-7
v_gene: TRBV30

CDR3aa: CASSRDRGREQYF
CDR3nt: TGTGCCAGTAGTAGAGACAGGGGCCGCGAGCAGTACTTC
abundance: -
d_gene: TRBD1
j_gene: TRBJ2-7
v_gene: TRBV19

CDR3aa: CASSRDPGFGGGNTEAFF
CDR3nt: TGCGCCAGCAGCCGCGATCCGGGGTTTGGGGGAGGGAACACTGAAGCTTTCTTT
abundance: -
d_gene: -
j_gene: TRBJ1-1
v_gene: TRBV4-1

CDR3aa: CASGRQGRGYRAKNIQYF
CDR3nt: TGTGCCAGCGGAAGACAGGGAAGGGGGTATAGGGCCAAAAACATTCAGTACTTC
abundance: -
d_gene: TRBD1
j_gene: TRBJ2-4
v_gene: TRBV7-2

CDR3aa: CASQPIQQGHQSSAQHF
CDR3nt: TGTGCCAGCCAACCAATACAACAGGGGCACCAATCATCGGCCCAGCATTTT
abundance: -
d_gene: TRBD1
j_gene: TRBJ1-5
v_gene: TRBV27

CDR3aa: CASSVGGRKDEQFF
CDR3nt: TGTGCCAGCAGTGTTGGCGGGAGGAAGGATGAGCAGTTCTTC
abundance: once
d_gene: TRBD2
j_gene: TRBJ2-1
v_gene: TRBV2

CDR3aa: CASSQAGTILGDEQYF
CDR3nt: TGTGCCAGCAGCCAAGCCGGGACTATTCTTGGAGACGAGCAGTACTTC
abundance: -
d_gene: TRBD2
j_gene: TRBJ2-7
v_gene: TRBV14

CDR3aa: CASSQDVWAGGSYNEQFF
CDR3nt: TGTGCCAGCAGCCAAGATGTTTGGGCGGGGGGCTCCTACAATGAGCAGTTCTTC
abundance: -
d_gene: TRBD2
j_gene: TRBJ2-1
v_gene: TRBV3-1/TRBV3-2